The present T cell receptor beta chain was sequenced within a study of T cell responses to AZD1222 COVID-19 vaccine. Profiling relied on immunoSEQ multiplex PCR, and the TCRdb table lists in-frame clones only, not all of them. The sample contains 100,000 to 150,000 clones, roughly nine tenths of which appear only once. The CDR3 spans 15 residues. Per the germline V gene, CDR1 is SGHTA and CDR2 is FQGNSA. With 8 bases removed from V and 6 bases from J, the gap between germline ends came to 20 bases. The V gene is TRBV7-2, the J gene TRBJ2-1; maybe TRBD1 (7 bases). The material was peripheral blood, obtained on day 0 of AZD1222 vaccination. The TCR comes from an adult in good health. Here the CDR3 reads CASEERRGPGNEQFF. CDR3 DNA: TGTGCCAGCGAGGAGCGGAGGGGGCCCGGCAATGAGCAGTTCTTC.